The text below deals with one TCR beta chain. This clonotype appeared a few times. The specificity of this receptor is unknown. The record has no base qualities; no much larger clone is one base away. Data came from an Illumina NovaSeq 6000. TCR cDNA was synthesized by 5'RACE template switching, through which a universal primer site and unique molecular identifiers were introduced. Priming of cDNA synthesis was performed from both the TCR alpha and TCR beta constant segments. Library amplification used two PCR steps, and the second PCR step added sample barcodes and sequencing adapters. Libraries were sequenced on Illumina HiSeq 2500 (2x100 bp) or NovaSeq (2x150 bp). In the original analysis: MIGEC handled demultiplexing of reads and collapsing into UMI consensus sequences, while MiXCR performed V(D)J alignment. Clonotypes responding to the vaccine were identified with edgeR on replicate PBMC samples, with the criteria of FDR below 0.01 and a log2 fold change above 5 up to day 15. Bulk clonotypes were assigned CD4 or CD8 identity according to which sequenced CD4 or CD8 repertoire held them at higher abundance. TCRdb reworked the public reads: Q25 trimming with fastp, MiXCR clone assembly, productive beta chains retained. Records with the same CDR3 protein are collapsed into one entry carrying the most frequent genes and DNA. The V and J calls reflect TCRdb's pipeline rather than the authors' work. Here the sample has under 400,000 distinct CDR3 sequences; 9.5% to 15% occur a single time. The biggest ten clones account for 2.5% to 4% of the sample.

This sample stems from a study of T cells after yellow fever vaccination (dated 2019 in TCRdb). For the wider study: Libraries from fractions with low cell numbers were prepared with the SMART-Seq v4 Ultra Low Input RNA kit. Bulk PBMC replicates and cell subsets were isolated from blood drawn at multiple timepoints before and after both primary and secondary immunization. The cohort comprised two healthy male donors, one aged 18 to 30 and one aged 30 to 40 years. To track T-cell clones before and after primary and booster YFV17D yellow fever vaccination, bulk TCR alpha and beta repertoires were sequenced longitudinally. General findings and caveats noted by the study authors: Computational filtering was required because FACS-sorted repertoires could contain abundant contaminating clonotypes from the bulk population. A small fraction of clonotypes appeared in both the CD4 and CD8 compartments, likely as a result of convergent recombination. Because only two donors were included in the study, the extent to which the findings can be generalized is limited. After the booster, most of the clones that had expanded following primary vaccination were detected again (roughly 97% of CD4 and 80% to 90% of CD8), which suggests that memory was broadly maintained. Compared with the primary T-cell response, the secondary T-cell response was faster but weaker, reaching its peak on day 5 rather than on day 15.

Trimming removed 5 bases from V and 4 bases from J, leaving 11 bases between the germline ends. From the germline V gene, CDR1 is MNHNS and CDR2 is SASEGT. The CDR3, from cysteine to phenylalanine, totals 13 residues. The CDR3 DNA has 39 bases and is translated from base 1. This specimen's treatment or condition label, per the study, means: live attenuated yellow fever vaccine strain. PBMCs were isolated from peripheral blood using a standard Ficoll-Paque protocol. Dynabeads CD4 and CD8 positive selection kits were used to isolate CD4 and CD8 T-cell fractions. TriZol was used to extract RNA from bulk PBMCs, from CD4 and CD8 fractions, and from dextramer-positive and dextramer-negative fractions.

This receptor was identified in a man aged 18-30 years who received the YFV17D yellow fever vaccine. The sequencing here drew on CD4+ T cells sorted from PBMCs, taken 15 days after the yellow fever booster vaccination. The sequence joins TRBV6-1 to TRBJ1-1; TRBD1 might be the D gene, on 6 matching bases. For the CDR3, the sequence is CASSRTVFTEAFF. The DNA is as follows: TGTGCCAGCAGTAGGACAGTTTTCACTGAAGCTTTCTTT.